Each of the 4 T cell receptor beta chains below was sequenced from the same sample in a study of glioma-infiltrating T cells. TCR alpha and beta CDR3 regions were amplified from RNA using iRepertoire nested multiplex PCR. MiXCR, applied by TCRdb to the multiplex PCR reads, yields one record per CDR3 protein. The data hold 300,000 to 450,000 distinct CDR3 sequences, with 41% observed a single time. Material: glioma tissue, nonneoplastic brain tissue, or PBMCs (not recorded which). Receptor source: a human donor with low-grade glioma or glioblastoma, undergoing nonglioma brain surgery, or in good health (not recorded which).

The chain recombines TRBV4-2 with TRBJ1-4, with D tentatively TRBD1 (5 bases). CDR1 is LGHNA, CDR2 YNFKEQ, per germline. Trimming cost V 2 bases and J 6 bases, with 13 bases left between them. The CDR3 spans 15 residues. CDR3 sequence: CASSQPARAYEKLFF. The CDR3 DNA is TGTGCCAGCAGCCAACCGGCCAGGGCCTATGAAAAACTGTTTTTT.

There are a few counts of this clonotype. J is TRBJ2-7 and V is TRBV6-2 or TRBV6-3, with D perhaps matching TRBD2 (5 bases). With 6 bases removed from V and 3 bases from J, the gap between germline ends came to 9 bases. The germline V gene has CDR1 MNHEY and CDR2 SVGEGT. The CDR3 totals 12 residues. This CDR3 reads CASRHGLYEQYF. DNA for the CDR3: TGTGCCAGCAGACACGGACTCTACGAGCAGTACTTC.

The sample holds a few counts of this clonotype. CDR3 coding DNA: TGTGCCAGTAGTATAGTCCCCCTCAGCTCCTACAATGAGCAGTTCTTC. Amino acids: CASSIVPLSSYNEQFF. This chain joins TRBV19 and TRBJ2-1; D unresolved. This CDR3 has 16 amino acids. The germline V and J ends were trimmed by 1 base and 0 bases, with 10 bases remaining between them. Germline-derived CDR1 and CDR2 are LNHDA and SQIVND (reference sequence). The variable domain in full, completed from reference TRBV19 and TRBJ2-1, reads DGGITQSPKYLFRKEGQNVTLSCEQNLNHDAMYWYRQDPGQGLRLIYYSQIVNDFQKGDIAEGYSVSREKKESFPLTVTSAQKNPTAFYLCASSIVPLSSYNEQFFGPGTRLTVL.

The J gene is TRBJ2-4, the V gene TRBV14, with unresolved D. The CDR3 spans 15 residues. Per germline, CDR1 SGHDN and CDR2 FVKESK. V lost 4 bases and J 0 bases, leaving 10 bases between the germline ends. CDR3 in amino acids: CASSPPFGAKNIQYF. The CDR3 DNA is TGTGCCAGCAGCCCCCCCTTTGGAGCCAAAAACATTCAGTACTTC.